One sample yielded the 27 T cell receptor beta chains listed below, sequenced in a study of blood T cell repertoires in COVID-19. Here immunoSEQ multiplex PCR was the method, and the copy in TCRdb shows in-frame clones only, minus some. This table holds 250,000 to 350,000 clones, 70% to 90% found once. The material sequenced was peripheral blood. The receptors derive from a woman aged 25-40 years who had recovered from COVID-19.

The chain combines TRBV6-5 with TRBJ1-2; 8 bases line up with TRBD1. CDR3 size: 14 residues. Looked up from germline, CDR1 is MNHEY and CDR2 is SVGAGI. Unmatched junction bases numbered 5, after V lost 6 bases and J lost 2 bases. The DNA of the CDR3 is TGTGCCAGCAGGGGACAGGACCTAAACTATGGCTACACCTTC. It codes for CASRGQDLNYGYTF.

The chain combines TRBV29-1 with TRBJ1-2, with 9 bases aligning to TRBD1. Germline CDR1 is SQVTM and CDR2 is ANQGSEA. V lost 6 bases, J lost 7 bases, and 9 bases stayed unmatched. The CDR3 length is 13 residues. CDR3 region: CSVLQGALSGYTF. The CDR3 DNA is TGCAGCGTACTACAGGGGGCGTTGTCTGGCTACACCTTC.

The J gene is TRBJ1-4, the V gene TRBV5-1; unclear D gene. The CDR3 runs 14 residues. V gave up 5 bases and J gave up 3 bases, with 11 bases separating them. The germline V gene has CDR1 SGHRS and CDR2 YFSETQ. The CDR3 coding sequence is TGCGCCAGCAGACTGACATGGGCTAATGAAAAACTGTTTTTT. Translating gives CASRLTWANEKLFF.

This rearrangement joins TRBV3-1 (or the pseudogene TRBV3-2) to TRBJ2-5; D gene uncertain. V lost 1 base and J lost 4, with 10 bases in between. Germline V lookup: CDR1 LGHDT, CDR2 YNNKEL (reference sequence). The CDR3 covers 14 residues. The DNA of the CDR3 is TGTGCCAGCAGCCAAGGAGGAGCTGGAGAGACCCAGTACTTC. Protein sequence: CASSQGGAGETQYF.

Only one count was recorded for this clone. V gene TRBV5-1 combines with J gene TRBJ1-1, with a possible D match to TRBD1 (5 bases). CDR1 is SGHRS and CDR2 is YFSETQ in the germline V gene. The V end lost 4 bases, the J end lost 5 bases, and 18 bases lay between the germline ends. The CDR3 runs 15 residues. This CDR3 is CASSVGGGTGTEAFF. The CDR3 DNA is TGCGCCAGCAGCGTGGGCGGGGGTACCGGGACTGAAGCTTTCTTT.

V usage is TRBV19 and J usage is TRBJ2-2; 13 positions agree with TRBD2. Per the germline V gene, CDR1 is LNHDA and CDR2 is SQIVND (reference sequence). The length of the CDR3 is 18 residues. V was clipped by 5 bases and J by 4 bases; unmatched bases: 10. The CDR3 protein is CASSGRLAGGSGTGELFF. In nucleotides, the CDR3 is TGTGCCAGTAGTGGTCGACTAGCGGGGGGTTCGGGCACCGGGGAGCTGTTTTTT.

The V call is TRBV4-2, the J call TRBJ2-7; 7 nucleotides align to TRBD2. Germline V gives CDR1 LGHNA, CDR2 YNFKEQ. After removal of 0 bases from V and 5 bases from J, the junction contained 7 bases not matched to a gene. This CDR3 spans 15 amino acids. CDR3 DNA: TGTGCCAGCAGCCAAGATGGAGCGGGAATGAACGAGCAGTACTTC. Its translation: CASSQDGAGMNEQYF.

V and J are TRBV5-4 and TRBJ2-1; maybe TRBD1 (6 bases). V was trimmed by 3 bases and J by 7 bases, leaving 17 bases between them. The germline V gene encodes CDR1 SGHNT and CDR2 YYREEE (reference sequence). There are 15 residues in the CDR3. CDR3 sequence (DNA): TGTGCCAGCAGCTCCGAGACAGGAAGGCGGAATGAGCAGTTCTTC. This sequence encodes CASSSETGRRNEQFF. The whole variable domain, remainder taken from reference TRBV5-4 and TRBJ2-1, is ETGVTQSPTHLIKTRGQQVTLRCSSQSGHNTVSWYQQALGQGPQFIFQYYREEENGRGNFPPRFSGLQFPNYSSELNVNALELDDSALYLCASSSETGRRNEQFFGPGTRLTVL.

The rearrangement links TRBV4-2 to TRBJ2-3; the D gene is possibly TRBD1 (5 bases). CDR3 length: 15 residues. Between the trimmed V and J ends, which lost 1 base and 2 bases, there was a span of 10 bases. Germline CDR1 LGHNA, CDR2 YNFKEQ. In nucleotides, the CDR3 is TGTGCCAGCAGCCAAGGGCAGGGAAACACAGATACGCAGTATTTT. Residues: CASSQGQGNTDTQYF.

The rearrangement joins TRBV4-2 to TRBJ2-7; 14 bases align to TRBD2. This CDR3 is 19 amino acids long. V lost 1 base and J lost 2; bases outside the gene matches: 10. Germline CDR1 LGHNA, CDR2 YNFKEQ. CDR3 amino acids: CASSQGGTSGGSNPYEQYF. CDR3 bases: TGTGCCAGCAGCCAAGGGGGGACTAGCGGGGGCTCCAACCCCTACGAGCAGTACTTC.

The CDR3 region is CASSSGGLSTDTQYF. The DNA of the CDR3 is TGTGCCAGCAGCTCAGGGGGCCTAAGCACAGATACGCAGTATTTT. J is TRBJ2-3 and V is TRBV5-6; 8 nucleotides agree with TRBD1. Germline V lookup: CDR1 SGHDT, CDR2 YYEEEE. This CDR3 has 15 amino acids. V gave up 3 bases and J gave up 0 bases; unmatched junction bases: 3.

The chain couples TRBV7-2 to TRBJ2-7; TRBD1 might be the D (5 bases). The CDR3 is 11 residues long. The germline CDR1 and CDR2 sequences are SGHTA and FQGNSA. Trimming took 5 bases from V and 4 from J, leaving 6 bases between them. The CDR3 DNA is TGTGCCAGCAGCAACAGGTACGAGCAGTACTTC. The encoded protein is CASSNRYEQYF.

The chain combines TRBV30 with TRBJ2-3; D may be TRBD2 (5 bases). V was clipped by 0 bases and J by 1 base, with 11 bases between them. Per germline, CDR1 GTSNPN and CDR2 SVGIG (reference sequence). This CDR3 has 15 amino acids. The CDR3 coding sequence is TGTGCCTGGAGTGTAGGAGGCGGTGGCACAGATACGCAGTATTTT. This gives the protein CAWSVGGGGTDTQYF.

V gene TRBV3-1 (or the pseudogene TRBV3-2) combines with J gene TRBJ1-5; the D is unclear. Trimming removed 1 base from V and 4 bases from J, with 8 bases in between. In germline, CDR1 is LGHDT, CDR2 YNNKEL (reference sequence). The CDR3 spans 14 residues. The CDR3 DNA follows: TGTGCCAGCAGCCAAGGGAGAGGGAATCAGCCCCAGCATTTT. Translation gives CASSQGRGNQPQHF.

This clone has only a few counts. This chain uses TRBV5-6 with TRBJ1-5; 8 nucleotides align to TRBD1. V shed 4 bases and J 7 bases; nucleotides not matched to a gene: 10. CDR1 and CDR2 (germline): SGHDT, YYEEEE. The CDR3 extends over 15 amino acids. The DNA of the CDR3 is TGTGCCAGCAGCCATTCAGGGGGCCGAGGGCAGCCCCAGCATTTT. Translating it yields CASSHSGGRGQPQHF. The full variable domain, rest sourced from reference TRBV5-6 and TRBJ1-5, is DAGVTQSPTHLIKTRGQQVTLRCSPKSGHDTVSWYQQALGQGPQFIFQYYEEEERQRGNFPDRFSGHQFPNYSSELNVNALLLGDSALYLCASSHSGGRGQPQHFGDGTRLSIL.

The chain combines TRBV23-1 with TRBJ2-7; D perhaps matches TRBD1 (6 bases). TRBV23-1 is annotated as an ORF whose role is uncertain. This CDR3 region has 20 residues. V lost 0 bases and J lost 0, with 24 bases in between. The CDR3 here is CASSQSCPPLDRRSSYEQYF. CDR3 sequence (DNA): TGCGCCAGCAGTCAATCGTGCCCACCCCTTGACAGGCGGAGCTCCTACGAGCAGTACTTC.

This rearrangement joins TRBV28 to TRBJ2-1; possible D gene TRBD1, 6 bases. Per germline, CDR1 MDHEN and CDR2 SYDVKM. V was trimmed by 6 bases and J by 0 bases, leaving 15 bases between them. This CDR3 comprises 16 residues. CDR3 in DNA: TGTGCCAGCAGAGAAGGGACAACTAGCTCCTACAATGAGCAGTTCTTC. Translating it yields CASREGTTSSYNEQFF.

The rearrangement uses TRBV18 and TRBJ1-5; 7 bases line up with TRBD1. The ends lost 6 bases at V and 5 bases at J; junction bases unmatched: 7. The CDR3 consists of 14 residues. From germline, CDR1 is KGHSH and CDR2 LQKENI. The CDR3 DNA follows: TGTGCCAGCTCTATCGGGACAGATGATCAGCCCCAGCATTTT. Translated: CASSIGTDDQPQHF.

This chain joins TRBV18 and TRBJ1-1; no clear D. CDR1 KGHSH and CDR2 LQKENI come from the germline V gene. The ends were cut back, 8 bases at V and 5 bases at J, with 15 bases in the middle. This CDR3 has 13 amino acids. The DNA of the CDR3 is TGTGCCAGCCCTACTACGCCCAAAACTGAAGCTTTCTTT. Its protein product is CASPTTPKTEAFF.

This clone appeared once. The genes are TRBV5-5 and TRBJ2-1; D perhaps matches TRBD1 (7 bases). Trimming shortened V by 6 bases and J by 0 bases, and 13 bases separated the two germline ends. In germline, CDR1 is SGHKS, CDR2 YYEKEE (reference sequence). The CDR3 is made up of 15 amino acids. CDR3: CASTPGDSSYNEQFF. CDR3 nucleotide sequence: TGTGCCAGCACCCCGGGGGACAGCTCCTACAATGAGCAGTTCTTC.

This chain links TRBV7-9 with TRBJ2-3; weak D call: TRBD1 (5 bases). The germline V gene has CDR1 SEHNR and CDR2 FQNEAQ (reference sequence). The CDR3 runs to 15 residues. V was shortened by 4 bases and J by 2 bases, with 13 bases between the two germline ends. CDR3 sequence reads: CASSWTLTNTDTQYF. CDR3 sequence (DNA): TGTGCCAGCAGCTGGACACTTACGAACACAGATACGCAGTATTTT.

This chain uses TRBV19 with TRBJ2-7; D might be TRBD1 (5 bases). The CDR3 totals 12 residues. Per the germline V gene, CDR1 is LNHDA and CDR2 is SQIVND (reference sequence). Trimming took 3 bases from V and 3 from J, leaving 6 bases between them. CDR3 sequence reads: CASSMDNYEQYF. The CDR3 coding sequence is TGTGCCAGTAGTATGGACAACTACGAGCAGTACTTC.

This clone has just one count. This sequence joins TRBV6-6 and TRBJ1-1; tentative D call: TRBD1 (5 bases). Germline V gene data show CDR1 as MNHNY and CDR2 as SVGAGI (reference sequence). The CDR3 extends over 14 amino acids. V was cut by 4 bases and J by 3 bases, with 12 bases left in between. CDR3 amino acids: CASSSTGGDTEAFF. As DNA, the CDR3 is TGTGCCAGCAGTTCCACCGGGGGGGACACTGAAGCTTTCTTT.

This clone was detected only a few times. The CDR3 DNA sequence: TGTGCAAGTCGCTCAACCCCTGGGGCGGGGGTCTACAATGAGCAGTTCTTC. Protein: CASRSTPGAGVYNEQFF. V is TRBV12-2 and J is TRBJ2-1; the table's D call TRBD2 went unverified against the DNA. TRBV12-2 is reported as a pseudogene. CDR3 length: 17 residues.

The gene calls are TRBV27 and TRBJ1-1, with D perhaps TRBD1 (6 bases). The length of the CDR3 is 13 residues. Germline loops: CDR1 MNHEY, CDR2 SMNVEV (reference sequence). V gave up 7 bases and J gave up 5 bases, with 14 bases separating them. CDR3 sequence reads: CASTQRGGTEAFF. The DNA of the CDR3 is TGTGCCAGCACCCAGAGGGGGGGGACTGAAGCTTTCTTT.

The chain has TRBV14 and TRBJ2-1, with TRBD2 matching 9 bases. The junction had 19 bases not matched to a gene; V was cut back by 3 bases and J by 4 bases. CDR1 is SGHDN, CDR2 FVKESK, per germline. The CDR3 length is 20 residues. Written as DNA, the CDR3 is TGTGCCAGCAGCCAGGGGACTAGCCGACTGCCCACTGGACCTTACAATGAGCAGTTCTTC. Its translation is CASSQGTSRLPTGPYNEQFF.

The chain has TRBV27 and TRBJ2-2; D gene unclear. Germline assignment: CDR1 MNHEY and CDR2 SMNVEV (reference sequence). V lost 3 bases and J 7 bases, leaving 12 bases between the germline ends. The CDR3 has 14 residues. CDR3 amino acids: CASSLAVRVGELFF. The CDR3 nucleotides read TGTGCCAGCAGTTTGGCGGTACGGGTCGGGGAGCTGTTTTTT.